The T cell receptor beta chain described here comes from a study of blood T cell repertoires in COVID-19. Study overall: Sites in the United States, Italy and Spain provided acute and convalescent COVID-19 samples. Sources were T cells, B-cell-depleted T cells, or PBMCs; the material itself was cDNA or gDNA.

The CDR3 is 16 residues long. V lost 2 bases, J lost 4 bases, and 7 bases stayed unmatched. Looked up from germline, CDR1 is MNHNS and CDR2 is SASEGT. The authors' processing: Using reference gene primer amplification, nucleated cell counts were estimated. Produced via immunoSEQ multiplex PCR; TCRdb's table is partial and in-frame only. Clonal size and the V and J genes are those of that table, whereas D and trimming came from the DNA. The data contain fewer than 500,000 clones, about nine tenths of them seen just once; the ten biggest clones take up roughly 1.4%. The gene calls are TRBV6-1 and TRBJ1-4; the match to TRBD1 covers 7 bases. Input material: peripheral blood. The TCR sequence derives from a woman in her twenties or thirties with active or convalescent COVID-19. The CDR3 region is CASSEPGTVLNEKLFF. In DNA, the CDR3 is TGTGCCAGCAGTGAACCCGGGACAGTACTTAATGAAAAACTGTTTTTT.